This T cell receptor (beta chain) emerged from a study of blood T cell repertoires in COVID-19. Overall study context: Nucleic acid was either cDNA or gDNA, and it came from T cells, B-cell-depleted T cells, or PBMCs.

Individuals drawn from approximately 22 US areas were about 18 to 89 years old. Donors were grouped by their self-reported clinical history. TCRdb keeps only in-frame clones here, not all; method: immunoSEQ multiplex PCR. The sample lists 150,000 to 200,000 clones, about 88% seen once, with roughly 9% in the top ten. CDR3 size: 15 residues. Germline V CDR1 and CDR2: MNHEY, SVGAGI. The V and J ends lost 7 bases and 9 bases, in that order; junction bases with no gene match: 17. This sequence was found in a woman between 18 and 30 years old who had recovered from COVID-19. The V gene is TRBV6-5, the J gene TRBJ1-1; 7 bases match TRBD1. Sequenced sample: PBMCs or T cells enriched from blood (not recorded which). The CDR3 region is CASTARGGPGFKAFF. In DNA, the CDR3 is TGTGCCAGCACCGCTAGAGGGGGCCCCGGCTTTAAAGCTTTCTTT.